This T cell receptor beta chain derives from a study of STAT5B mutations in CD4+ large granular lymphocyte leukemia. Produced via immunoSEQ multiplex PCR; TCRdb's table is partial and in-frame only. The sample yields 22,000 or so clones, around 76% seen once. General study points: Patient CD4-sorted repertoires stayed more clonal than healthy ones after leukemic-clone removal.

This clone was recorded once. What it binds is not known. CDR1 and CDR2 from the germline V gene are SGHAT and FQNNGV. The length of the CDR3 is 11 residues. V was cut by 5 bases and J by 12 bases, with 11 bases left in between. The source material was CD4+ T cells from blood buffy coats. The sequence was collected from a human donor in good health. This chain connects TRBV11-2 to TRBJ2-1; D gene uncertain. The CDR3 protein is CASSLEAGQFF. The CDR3 DNA is TGTGCCAGCAGCCTCGAGGCCGGGCAGTTCTTC.